The present TCR beta chain was sequenced within a study of CD8+ T cells in alopecia areata. Study-level background: Patients in the treated group were given tofacitinib by mouth, 5 to 10 mg twice a day. General study findings and limits: Scalp clonality decreased significantly with tofacitinib, and so did expanded CD8+ clones among the top 100. Scalp and blood retained many expanded lesional clones during tofacitinib. TCR sharing was clearer in mice than between patients, perhaps partly owing to patient HLA diversity.

As for treatment: oral pan-JAK inhibitor, 5-10 mg twice daily. Notes on this clone: What it binds is not known.

Following RNA extraction, reverse transcription yielded cDNA that acted as the sequencing template. Sequencing used immunoSEQ multiplex PCR; TCRdb keeps in-frame clones, though not all of them. In the table there are roughly 230,000 clones, about 40% of which are singletons. The TCR was taken from a human donor with alopecia areata. The material sequenced was CD4+ T cells sorted from blood, taken at approximately week 36, from a patient treated with tofacitinib.

CDR3 loop: CAARTGGNYGYTF. In DNA form, the CDR3 reads TGTGCCGCTAGGACAGGGGGCAACTATGGCTACACCTTC. The chain recombines TRBV2 with TRBJ1-2; 11 bases fit TRBD1. With V trimmed by 11 bases and J by 2 bases, 4 bases remained unmatched. The germline gives CDR1 SNHLY, CDR2 FYNNEI. The CDR3 has 13 amino acids.